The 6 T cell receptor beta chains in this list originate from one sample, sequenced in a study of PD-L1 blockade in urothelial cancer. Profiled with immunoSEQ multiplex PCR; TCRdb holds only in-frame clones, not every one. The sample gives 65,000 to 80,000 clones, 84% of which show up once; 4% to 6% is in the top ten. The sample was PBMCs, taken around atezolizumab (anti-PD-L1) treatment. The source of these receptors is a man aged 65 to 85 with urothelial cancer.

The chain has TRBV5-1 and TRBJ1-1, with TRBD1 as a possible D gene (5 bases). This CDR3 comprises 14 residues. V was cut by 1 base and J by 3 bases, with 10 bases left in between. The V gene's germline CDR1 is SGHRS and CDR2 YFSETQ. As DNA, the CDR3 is TGCGCCAGCAGCTTGTCAGGGAGGGACACTGAAGCTTTCTTT. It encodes CASSLSGRDTEAFF.

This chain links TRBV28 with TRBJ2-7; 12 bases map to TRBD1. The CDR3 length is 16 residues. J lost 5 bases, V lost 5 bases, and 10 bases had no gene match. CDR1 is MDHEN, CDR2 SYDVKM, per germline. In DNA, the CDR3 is TGTGCCAGCAGTCCCGTCCCCGGGACAGGGGGCCACGAGCAGTACTTC. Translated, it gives CASSPVPGTGGHEQYF.

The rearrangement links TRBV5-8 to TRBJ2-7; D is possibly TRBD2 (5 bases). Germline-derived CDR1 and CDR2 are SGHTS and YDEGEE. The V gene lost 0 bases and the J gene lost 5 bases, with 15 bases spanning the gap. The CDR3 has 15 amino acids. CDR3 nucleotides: TGTGCCAGCAGCTTGGAATGGGCTAGCAGTCACGAGCAGTACTTC. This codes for CASSLEWASSHEQYF.

DNA of the CDR3: TGTGCCAGCAGCGTAGCAGCGGGGTCGAAGGAGACCCAGTACTTC. It translates to CASSVAAGSKETQYF. The J gene is TRBJ2-5, the V gene TRBV9; TRBD2 aligns across 7 bases. Germline V lookup: CDR1 SGDLS, CDR2 YYNGEE. The CDR3 length is 15 residues. J gave up 5 bases and V 0 bases, and 7 bases lay outside the gene matches.

This CDR3 is CASSSGTSLNNEQFF. The CDR3 DNA follows: TGTGCCAGCAGCTCCGGGACTAGCCTCAACAATGAGCAGTTCTTC. V usage is TRBV7-3 and J usage is TRBJ2-1; 9 bases fit TRBD2. Germline trimming cut 4 bases from V and 5 bases from J; bases unmatched to any gene: 6. Germline CDR1 reads SGHTA; CDR2 reads FQGTGA. CDR3 length equals 15 residues. Full variable domain (outside the CDR3, taken from reference TRBV7-3 and TRBJ2-1): GAGVSQTPSNKVTEKGKYVELRCDPISGHTALYWYRQSLGQGPEFLIYFQGTGAADDSGLPNDRFFAVRPEGSVSTLKIQRTERGDSAVYLCASSSGTSLNNEQFFGPGTRLTVL.

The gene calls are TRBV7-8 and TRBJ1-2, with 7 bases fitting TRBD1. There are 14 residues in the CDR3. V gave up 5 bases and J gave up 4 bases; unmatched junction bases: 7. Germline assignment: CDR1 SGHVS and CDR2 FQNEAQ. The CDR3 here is CASSPDRVLYGYTF. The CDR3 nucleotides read TGTGCCAGCAGCCCCGACAGGGTCCTCTATGGCTACACCTTC.